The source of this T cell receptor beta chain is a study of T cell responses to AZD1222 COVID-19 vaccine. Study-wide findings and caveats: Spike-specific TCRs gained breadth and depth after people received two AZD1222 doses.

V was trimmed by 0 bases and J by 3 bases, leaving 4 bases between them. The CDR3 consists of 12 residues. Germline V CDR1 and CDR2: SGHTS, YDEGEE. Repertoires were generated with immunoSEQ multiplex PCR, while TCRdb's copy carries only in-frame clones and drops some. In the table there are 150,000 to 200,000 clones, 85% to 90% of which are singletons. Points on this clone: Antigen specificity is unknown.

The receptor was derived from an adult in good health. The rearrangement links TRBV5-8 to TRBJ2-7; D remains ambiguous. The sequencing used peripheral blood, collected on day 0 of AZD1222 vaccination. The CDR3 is CASSLVFYEQYF. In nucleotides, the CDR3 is TGTGCCAGCAGCTTGGTCTTCTACGAGCAGTACTTC.